This T cell receptor beta chain was captured by sequencing in a study of blood T cell repertoires in COVID-19. Study-wide context: From the United States, Italy and Spain came samples of acute and convalescent COVID-19. T cells, B-cell-depleted T cells, or PBMCs supplied cDNA or gDNA.

Per the original methods: Estimates of nucleated cell counts were drawn from the amplification of reference gene primers. Clones were sequenced by immunoSEQ multiplex PCR, and TCRdb holds only the in-frame ones, with some missing. V and J calls and clone size are copied from that table; D and trimming were computed from the DNA. In the table there are some 270,000 clones, 80% to 90% of which are singletons. The CDR3 runs 15 residues. Germline trimming cut 5 bases from V and 4 bases from J; bases unmatched to any gene: 8. Germline CDR1 MNHEY, CDR2 SVGAGI. The genes are TRBV6-5 and TRBJ2-1, with 7 bases aligning to TRBD2. This TCR derives from an older woman with acute or convalescent COVID-19. Sequencing was done on a sample of peripheral blood. The CDR3 DNA reads TGTGCCAGCAGTCCCGACCGGGAGGAGTACAATGAGCAGTTCTTC. It is translated as CASSPDREEYNEQFF.